The 19 T cell receptor beta chains given below trace back to one sample, sequenced in a study of T cells after yellow fever vaccination. MiXCR, applied by TCRdb to the 5' RACE reads, yields one record per CDR3 protein. This sample has more than 95,000 distinct CDR3 sequences, with approximately 8.4% found just once. The sample consisted of CD8+ T cells sorted from PBMCs, taken on the day of the yellow fever booster vaccination. The receptors were sampled from a man aged 18-30 years who received the YFV17D yellow fever vaccine.

This clonotype was counted many times. This chain connects TRBV4-1 to TRBJ2-7, with TRBD1 as a possible D gene (6 bases). This CDR3 is 18 amino acids long. CDR1 MGHRA and CDR2 YSYEKL come from the germline V gene. Trimming pared 3 bases from V and 0 bases from J, leaving 21 bases between. The CDR3: CASSQEGDGGQISYEQYV. The CDR3 DNA sequence: TGCGCCAGCAGCCAGGAAGGGGACGGAGGACAGATCTCCTACGAGCAGTACGTC.

There are a few counts of this clonotype. The chain carries TRBV6-4 and TRBJ1-6; D gene uncertain. CDR1 is MRHNA, CDR2 SNTAGT, per germline. V lost 3 bases and J lost 4, with 10 bases in between. This CDR3 contains 15 residues. This CDR3 reads CASSEEIQYNSPLHF. CDR3 sequence (DNA): TGTGCCAGCAGTGAGGAGATACAGTATAATTCACCCCTCCACTTT.

The gene calls are TRBV7-9 and TRBJ2-7, with D perhaps matching TRBD1 or TRBD2 (5 bases each). Trimming pared 5 bases from V and 3 bases from J, leaving 11 bases between. The V gene's germline CDR1 is SEHNR and CDR2 FQNEAQ (reference sequence). The CDR3 spans 13 residues. The CDR3 region is CASSPQGDYEQYF. The CDR3 coding sequence is TGTGCCAGCAGCCCCCAGGGAGACTACGAGCAGTACTTC. Using reference TRBV7-9 and TRBJ2-7 for the parts outside the CDR3, the full variable domain is DTGVSQNPRHKITKRGQNVTFRCDPISEHNRLYWYRQTLGQGPEFLTYFQNEAQLEKSRLLSDRFSAERPKGSFSTLEIQRTEQGDSAMYLCASSPQGDYEQYFGPGTRLTVT.

This clonotype was recorded a few times. V gene TRBV4-1 combines with J gene TRBJ2-3, with D possibly being TRBD1 (5 bases). V was shortened by 0 bases and J by 5 bases, with 12 bases between the two germline ends. The germline V gene has CDR1 MGHRA and CDR2 YSYEKL. This CDR3 has 15 amino acids. CDR3 nucleotides: TGCGCCAGCAGCCAAGAATCCAGGGTTGAAGATACGCAGTATTTT. It yields the protein CASSQESRVEDTQYF.

In this sample, this clonotype turned up many times. The chain joins TRBV6-2 or TRBV6-3 to TRBJ2-1; the match to TRBD1 covers 8 bases. Unmatched junction bases numbered 6, after V lost 7 bases and J lost 4 bases. CDR1 is MNHEY and CDR2 is SVGEGT in the germline V gene. The CDR3 sequence is 14 residues long. The CDR3 bases are TGTGCCAGCAATACGGACAGGGTATACAATGAGCAGTTCTTC. The encoded protein is CASNTDRVYNEQFF.

This clonotype was found many times. The V call is TRBV28, the J call TRBJ2-5, with 9 bases lining up with TRBD1. Losses at the gene ends were 3 bases for V and 5 bases for J; bases not matched to a gene: 4. The CDR3 sequence is 14 residues long. Germline V gene data show CDR1 as MDHEN and CDR2 as SYDVKM. The CDR3 loop reads CASSLGQGGETQYF. CDR3 DNA: TGTGCCAGCAGTTTGGGACAGGGAGGTGAGACCCAGTACTTC.

This rearrangement joins TRBV7-2 to TRBJ2-5; unclear D gene. The germline CDR1 and CDR2 sequences are SGHTA and FQGNSA. This CDR3 spans 14 amino acids. The V end was cut by 4 bases, the J end by 3 bases, with 12 bases between. CDR3 protein: CASSSGPREETQYF. CDR3 bases: TGTGCCAGCAGCTCGGGCCCTCGAGAAGAGACCCAGTACTTC. Full variable domain (remainder filled in from reference TRBV7-2 and TRBJ2-5): GAGVSQSPSNKVTEKGKDVELRCDPISGHTALYWYRQSLGQGLEFLIYFQGNSAPDKSGLPSDRFSAERTGGSVSTLTIQRTQQEDSAVYLCASSSGPREETQYFGPGTRLLVL.

This clonotype showed up just a few times. The CDR3 region is CASSQVRLQGLYGYTF. The CDR3 DNA reads as TGCGCCAGCAGCCAAGTGAGGTTACAGGGTCTCTATGGCTACACCTTC. This chain connects TRBV4-3 to TRBJ1-2; perhaps TRBD1 as D (6 bases). Germline V lookup: CDR1 LGHNA, CDR2 YSLEER. The V end lost 1 base, the J end lost 4 bases, and 16 bases lay between the germline ends. The CDR3 is made up of 16 amino acids.

This clonotype was observed a handful of times. The V and J genes are TRBV6-5 and TRBJ2-7; no firm D call. The CDR3 sequence is 12 residues long. V was cut by 8 bases and J by 2 bases, with 10 bases left in between. CDR1 is MNHEY, CDR2 SVGAGI, per germline. The CDR3 bases are TGTGCCAGCTACGGTGGAGCCTACGAGCAGTACTTC. Translation gives CASYGGAYEQYF.

In this sample, this clonotype turned up a few times. The chain links TRBV12-5 to TRBJ2-7; D perhaps matches TRBD2 (5 bases). The germline V gene has CDR1 LGHNT and CDR2 FRNRAP. Trimming removed 4 bases from V and 4 bases from J, with 17 bases in between. CDR3 length equals 15 residues. CDR3 in amino acids: CASGSGRAAGYEQYF. The CDR3 region has the DNA TGTGCTAGTGGTTCCGGCCGGGCGGCGGGTTACGAGCAGTACTTC.

A few counts support this clonotype. This chain's CDR3 is CASSSSPGQETQYF. CDR3 DNA: TGTGCCAGCAGCTCGTCTCCCGGCCAAGAGACCCAGTACTTC. The rearrangement uses TRBV7-2 and TRBJ2-5, with D unclear. Per the germline V gene, CDR1 is SGHTA and CDR2 is FQGNSA. The CDR3 sequence is 14 residues long. V was pared by 4 bases and J by 1 base, with 10 bases between.

This clonotype was recorded many times. V usage is TRBV30 and J usage is TRBJ2-7; possibly TRBD1 or TRBD2 for D (5 bases each). This CDR3 has 14 amino acids. Trimming left V 2 bases short and J 3 bases short, with 14 bases between. Germline assignment: CDR1 GTSNPN and CDR2 SVGIG (reference sequence). In nucleotides, the CDR3 is TGTGCCTGGAGTTGGGGCACGAGGGGCTACGAGCAGTACTTC. This translates into CAWSWGTRGYEQYF.

Only a few counts were recorded for this clonotype. This rearrangement joins TRBV4-3 to TRBJ1-3; 9 bases fit TRBD1. The trim removed 3 bases at V and 6 bases at J, leaving 6 bases unmatched. Germline V lookup: CDR1 LGHNA, CDR2 YSLEER. The CDR3 spans 15 residues. The CDR3 protein is CASSQWTGAVNTIYF. CDR3 in DNA: TGCGCCAGCAGCCAGTGGACAGGGGCTGTAAACACCATATATTTT.

The chain couples TRBV4-2 to TRBJ2-2; 10 positions agree with TRBD1. This CDR3 contains 16 residues. Per germline, CDR1 LGHNA and CDR2 YNFKEQ. V was pared by 4 bases and J by 6 bases, with 8 bases of the junction left unmatched. The CDR3 sequence: CASSRSDRGPAGELFF. In nucleotides, the CDR3 is TGTGCCAGCAGCCGGTCAGACAGGGGGCCTGCCGGGGAGCTGTTTTTT.

The chain uses TRBV19 and TRBJ1-1, with D possibly matching TRBD1 (6 bases). V lost 1 base, J lost 0 bases, and 12 bases lay in between. From germline, CDR1 is LNHDA and CDR2 SQIVND (reference sequence). The CDR3 extends over 16 amino acids. The CDR3 loop reads CASSIANTGMNTEAFF. CDR3 coding DNA: TGTGCCAGTAGTATAGCCAATACAGGGATGAACACTGAAGCTTTCTTT.

This clonotype was detected once. Here the CDR3 reads CASSLTGGSYEQYF. As DNA, the CDR3 is TGTGCCAGCAGCTTGACAGGGGGCTCATACGAGCAGTACTTC. The rearrangement uses TRBV7-6 and TRBJ2-7, with 10 bases that match TRBD1. Looked up from germline, CDR1 is SGHVS and CDR2 is FNYEAQ. Losses at the gene ends were 3 bases for V and 4 bases for J; bases not matched to a gene: 3. The CDR3 extends over 14 amino acids.

This clonotype was counted only a few times. J is TRBJ1-1 and V is TRBV5-1, with 8 bases that match TRBD1. Germline CDR1 SGHRS, CDR2 YFSETQ. Germline trimming cut 4 bases from V and 1 base from J; bases unmatched to any gene: 3. The CDR3 has 14 amino acids. CDR3 DNA: TGCGCCAGCAGCATCGGACAGGGGAACACTGAAGCTTTCTTT. Encoded protein: CASSIGQGNTEAFF.

This clonotype was seen a handful of times. The gene calls are TRBV24-1 and TRBJ2-1; 10 bases are a match to TRBD1. This CDR3 is 17 amino acids long. From germline, CDR1 is KGHDR and CDR2 SFDVKD. Germline trimming cut 3 bases from V and 7 bases from J; bases unmatched to any gene: 11. CDR3 sequence: CATSDRFVGTGVNEQFF. The DNA of the CDR3 is TGTGCCACCAGTGATAGGTTTGTGGGGACAGGGGTGAATGAGCAGTTCTTC.

The CDR3 protein is CASSQGTDFSGNTIYF. The CDR3 nucleotides are TGTGCCAGCAGCCAAGGGACAGATTTCTCTGGAAACACCATATATTTT. The chain combines TRBV11-2 with TRBJ1-3; 7 bases fit TRBD1. V was clipped by 5 bases and J by 0 bases; unmatched bases: 7. The CDR3 runs 16 residues. Germline V gene lookup returns CDR1 SGHAT and CDR2 FQNNGV.